The T cell receptor beta chain under discussion was sequenced for a study of shared clonotypes between healthy human individuals. Study-wide results and caveats: On the whole, naive subsets had larger estimated richness than memory subsets had.

CDR1 is SGHRS, CDR2 YFSETQ, per germline. Trimming removed 7 bases at V and 6 bases at J, with 20 bases between. The CDR3 has 14 amino acids. The protocol was immunoSEQ multiplex PCR, while the TCRdb copy is restricted to in-frame clones and leaves out a portion. The profile shows 2 million to 2.5 million clones, 90% to 95% of them singletons. This clone was seen a single time. Its antigen is not identified. The chain uses TRBV5-1 and TRBJ2-7; D is ambiguous. What was sequenced was naive CD4+ T cells from PBMCs. Subset meaning: CD45RA+ positively selected. This sequence was found in a man aged 18 to 29 in good health. Some clones in this sample may be carry-over from other donors' samples. CDR3 sequence: CASGPRPNSREQYF. In nucleotides, the CDR3 is TGCGCCAGCGGCCCACGACCAAATTCACGCGAGCAGTACTTC.